There are a few counts of the clone carrying this T cell receptor beta chain. The sample comes from a study of early T cells in non-severe SARS-CoV-2 infection. In TCRdb, the 5' RACE reads were re-called with MiXCR into one record per CDR3 protein. The sample includes 65,000 to 85,000 distinct CDR3 sequences, 13% of them seen just once. The TCR originated in an adult who was a healthcare worker with PCR-confirmed SARS-CoV-2 infection or an uninfected control (not recorded which). Sequenced input: whole blood.

The CDR3 reads CASSRDRARNEQFF. The DNA of the CDR3 is TGTGCCAGCAGCCGGGACAGGGCGAGGAATGAGCAGTTCTTC. This chain joins TRBV5-5 and TRBJ2-1; 9 bases line up with TRBD1. This CDR3 spans 14 amino acids. The junction had 6 bases not matched to a gene; V was cut back by 4 bases and J by 7 bases. Looked up from germline, CDR1 is SGHKS and CDR2 is YYEKEE (reference sequence).